Listed below are T cell receptor beta chains from one sample, sequenced in a study of CD8 T cells in Susac syndrome. TCRdb ran MiXCR on the immunoSEQ multiplex PCR reads and lists one entry per CDR3 protein. The sample has about 150,000 distinct CDR3 sequences, more than 85% seen once; the top ten hold about 0.18%. Source material: CD8+ T cells from PBMCs. These receptors were collected from a human donor with Susac syndrome. Each CDR3 is given with its conserved first and last residue. The D gene is left open where the match is weak. The size field is filled for only some rows; it gives once, few, many or a size class.

clone_size j_call d_call v_call cdr3_aa cdr3_nt
NA TRBJ2-7 TRBD2 TRBV12-3/TRBV12-4 CASSLGGLVDEQYF TGTGCCAGCAGTTTAGGGGGACTAGTGGACGAGCAGTACTTC
once TRBJ1-5 TRBD1 TRBV24-1 CATSDPKTGAQPQHF TGTGCCACCAGTGATCCTAAGACAGGGGCCCAGCCCCAGCATTTT
NA TRBJ2-5 NA TRBV15 CATSRDGRAKETQYF TGTGCCACCAGCAGAGATGGGCGGGCCAAAGAGACCCAGTACTTC
once TRBJ1-1 NA TRBV7-9 CASSFDPEAFF TGTGCCAGCAGCTTCGATCCGGAAGCTTTCTTT
NA TRBJ2-5 TRBD1 TRBV5-6 CASSPTGAETQYF TGTGCCAGCAGCCCGACAGGGGCGGAGACCCAGTACTTC
NA TRBJ1-2 TRBD1 TRBV5-1 CASSLPQGDYGYTF TGCGCCAGCAGCTTGCCTCAGGGGGACTATGGCTACACCTTC
NA TRBJ2-7 NA TRBV10-1 CASSEGLNYEQYF TGCGCCAGCAGTGAGGGTCTAAACTACGAGCAGTACTTC
NA TRBJ2-7 TRBD2 TRBV9 CASSPRPGGTYEQYF TGTGCCAGCAGCCCCCGCCCGGGAGGAACCTACGAGCAGTACTTC
NA TRBJ1-2 TRBD1 TRBV7-9 CASSEDRVDGYTF TGTGCCAGCAGCGAAGACAGGGTTGATGGCTACACCTTC
NA TRBJ2-5 NA TRBV15 CATSTEGVQETQYF TGTGCCACCAGCACCGAGGGGGTCCAAGAGACCCAGTACTTC